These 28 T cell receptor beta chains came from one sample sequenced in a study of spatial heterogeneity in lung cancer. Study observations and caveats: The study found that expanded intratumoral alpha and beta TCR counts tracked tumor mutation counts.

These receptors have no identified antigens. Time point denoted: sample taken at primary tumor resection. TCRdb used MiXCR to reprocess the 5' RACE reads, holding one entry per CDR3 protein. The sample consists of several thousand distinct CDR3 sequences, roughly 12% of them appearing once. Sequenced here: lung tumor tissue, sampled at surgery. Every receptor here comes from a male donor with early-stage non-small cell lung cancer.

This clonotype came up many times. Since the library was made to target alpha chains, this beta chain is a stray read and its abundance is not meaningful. CDR3 nucleotides: TGTGCCATCAGACCACAGGGGGCGCAGGGCTACACCTTC. Its translation: CAIRPQGAQGYTF. The genes are TRBV10-3 and TRBJ1-2, with TRBD1 matching 9 bases. This CDR3 region has 13 residues. The junction had 7 bases not matched to a gene; V was cut back by 6 bases and J by 8 bases. From germline, CDR1 is ENHRY and CDR2 SYGVKD.

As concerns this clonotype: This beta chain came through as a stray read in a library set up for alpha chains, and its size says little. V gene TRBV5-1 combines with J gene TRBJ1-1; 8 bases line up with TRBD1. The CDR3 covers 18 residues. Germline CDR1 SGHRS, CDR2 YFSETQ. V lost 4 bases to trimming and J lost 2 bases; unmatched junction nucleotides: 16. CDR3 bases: TGCGCCAGCAGCCCAAGGGGATCGACAGGGGATTTTAACACTGAAGCTTTCTTT. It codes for CASSPRGSTGDFNTEAFF.

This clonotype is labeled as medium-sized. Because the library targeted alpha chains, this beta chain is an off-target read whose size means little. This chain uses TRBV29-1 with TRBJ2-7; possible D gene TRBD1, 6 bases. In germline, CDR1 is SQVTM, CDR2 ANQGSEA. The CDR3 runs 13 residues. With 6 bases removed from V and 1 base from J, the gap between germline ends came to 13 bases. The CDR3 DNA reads TGCAGCGTCGGACAGTCCCGATCCTACGAGCAGTACTTC. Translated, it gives CSVGQSRSYEQYF.

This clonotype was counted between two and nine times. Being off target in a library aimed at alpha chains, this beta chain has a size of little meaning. The DNA of the CDR3 is TGCAGCGTTGGGACAAACCAAGAGACCCAGTACTTC. Residues: CSVGTNQETQYF. This chain joins TRBV29-1 and TRBJ2-5, with TRBD1 as a possible D gene (5 bases). The germline CDR1 and CDR2 sequences are SQVTM and ANQGSEA. V was pared by 4 bases and J by 0 bases, with 6 bases between. This CDR3 is built from 12 residues.

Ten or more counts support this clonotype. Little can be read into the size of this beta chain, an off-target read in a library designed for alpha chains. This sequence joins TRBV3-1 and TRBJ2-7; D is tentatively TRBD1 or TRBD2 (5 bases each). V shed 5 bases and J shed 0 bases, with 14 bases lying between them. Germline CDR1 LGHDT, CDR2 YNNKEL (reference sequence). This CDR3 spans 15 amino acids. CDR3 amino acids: CASSGGGGFSYEQYF. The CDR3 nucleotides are TGTGCCAGCAGCGGGGGTGGCGGCTTCTCCTACGAGCAGTACTTC.

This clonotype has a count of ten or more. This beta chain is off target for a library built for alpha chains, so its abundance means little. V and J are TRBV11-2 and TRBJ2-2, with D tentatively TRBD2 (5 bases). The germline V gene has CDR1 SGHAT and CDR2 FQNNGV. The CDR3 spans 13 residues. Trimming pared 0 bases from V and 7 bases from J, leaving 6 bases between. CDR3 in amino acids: CASSLDRDGELFF. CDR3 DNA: TGTGCCAGCAGCTTAGATCGGGACGGGGAGCTGTTTTTT. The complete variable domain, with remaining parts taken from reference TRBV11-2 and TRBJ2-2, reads EAGVAQSPRYKIIEKRQSVAFWCNPISGHATLYWYQQILGQGPKLLIQFQNNGVVDDSQLPKDRFSAERLKGVDSTLKIQPAKLEDSAVYLCASSLDRDGELFFGEGSRLTVL.

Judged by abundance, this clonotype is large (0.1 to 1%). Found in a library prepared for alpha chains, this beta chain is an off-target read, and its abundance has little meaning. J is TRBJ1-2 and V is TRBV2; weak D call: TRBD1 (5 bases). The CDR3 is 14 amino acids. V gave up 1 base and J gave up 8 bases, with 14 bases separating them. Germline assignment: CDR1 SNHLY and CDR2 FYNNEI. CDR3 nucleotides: TGTGCCAGCAGTGAAGGGGGGAGTGGGTTGGGCTACACCTTC. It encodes CASSEGGSGLGYTF.

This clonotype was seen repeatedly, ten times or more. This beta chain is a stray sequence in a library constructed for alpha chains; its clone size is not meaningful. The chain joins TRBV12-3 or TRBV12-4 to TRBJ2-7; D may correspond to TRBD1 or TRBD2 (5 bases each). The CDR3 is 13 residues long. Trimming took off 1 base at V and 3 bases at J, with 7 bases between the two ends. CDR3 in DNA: TGTGCCAGCAGTTTAGGGGGGATCTACGAGCAGTACTTC. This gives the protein CASSLGGIYEQYF.

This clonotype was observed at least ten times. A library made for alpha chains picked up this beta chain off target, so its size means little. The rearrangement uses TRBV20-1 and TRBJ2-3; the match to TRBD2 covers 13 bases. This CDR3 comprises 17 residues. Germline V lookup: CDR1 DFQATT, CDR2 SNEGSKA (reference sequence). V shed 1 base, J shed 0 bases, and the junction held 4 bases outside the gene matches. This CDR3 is CSARVTSGRVSTDTQYF. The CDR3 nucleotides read TGCAGTGCTAGAGTAACTAGCGGGAGGGTTAGCACAGATACGCAGTATTTT.

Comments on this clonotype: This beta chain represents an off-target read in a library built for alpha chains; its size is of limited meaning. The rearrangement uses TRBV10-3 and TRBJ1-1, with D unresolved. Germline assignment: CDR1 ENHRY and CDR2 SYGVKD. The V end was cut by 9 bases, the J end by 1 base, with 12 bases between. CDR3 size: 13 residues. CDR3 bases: TGTGCCATTGCTGGGCTCTGGAACACTGAAGCTTTCTTT. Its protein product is CAIAGLWNTEAFF.

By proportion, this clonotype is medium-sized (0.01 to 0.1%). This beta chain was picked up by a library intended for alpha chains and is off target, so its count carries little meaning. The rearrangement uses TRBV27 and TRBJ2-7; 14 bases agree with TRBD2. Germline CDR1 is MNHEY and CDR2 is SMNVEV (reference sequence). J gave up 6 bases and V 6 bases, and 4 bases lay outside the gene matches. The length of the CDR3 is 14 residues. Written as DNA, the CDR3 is TGTGCCAGCAGCCGCGGACTAGCGGGAGGCGAGCAGTACTTC. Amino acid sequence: CASSRGLAGGEQYF.

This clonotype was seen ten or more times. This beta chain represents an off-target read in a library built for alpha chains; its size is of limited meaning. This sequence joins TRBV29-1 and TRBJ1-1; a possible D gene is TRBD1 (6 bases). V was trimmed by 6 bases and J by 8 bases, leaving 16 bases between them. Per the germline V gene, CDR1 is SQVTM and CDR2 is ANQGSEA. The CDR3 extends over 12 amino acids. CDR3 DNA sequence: TGCAGCGTCGGCGCCGCCGGGACAGAAGCTTTCTTT. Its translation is CSVGAAGTEAFF.

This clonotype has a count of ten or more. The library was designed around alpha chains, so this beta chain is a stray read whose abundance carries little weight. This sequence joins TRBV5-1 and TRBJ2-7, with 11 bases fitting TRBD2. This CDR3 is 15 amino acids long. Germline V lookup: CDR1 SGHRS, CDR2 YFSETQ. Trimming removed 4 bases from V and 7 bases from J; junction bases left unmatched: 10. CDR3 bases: TGCGCCAGCAGCCCGAGGGGGACTAGCGGCGGGGAGCAGTACTTC. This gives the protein CASSPRGTSGGEQYF.

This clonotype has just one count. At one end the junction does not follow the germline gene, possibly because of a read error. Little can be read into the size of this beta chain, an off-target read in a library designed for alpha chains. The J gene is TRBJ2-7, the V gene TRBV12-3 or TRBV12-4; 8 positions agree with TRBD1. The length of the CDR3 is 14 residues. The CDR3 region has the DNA TGTGTCAGCAGTCAGGGACAGGTCAACTACGAGCAGTACTTC. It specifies CVSSQGQVNYEQYF.

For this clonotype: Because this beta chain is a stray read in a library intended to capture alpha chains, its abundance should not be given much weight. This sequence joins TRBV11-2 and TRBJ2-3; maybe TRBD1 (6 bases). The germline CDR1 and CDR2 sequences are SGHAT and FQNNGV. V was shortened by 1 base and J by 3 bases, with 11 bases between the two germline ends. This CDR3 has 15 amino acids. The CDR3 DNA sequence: TGTGCCAGCAGCTTAGGGGGACAATGGACAGATACGCAGTATTTT. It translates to CASSLGGQWTDTQYF.

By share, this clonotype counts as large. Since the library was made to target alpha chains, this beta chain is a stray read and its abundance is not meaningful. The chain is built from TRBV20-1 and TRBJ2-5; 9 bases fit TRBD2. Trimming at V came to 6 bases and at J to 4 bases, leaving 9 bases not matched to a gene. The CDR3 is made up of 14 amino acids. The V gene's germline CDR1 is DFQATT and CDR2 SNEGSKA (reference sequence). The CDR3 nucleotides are TGCAGTGCCCTACCAGGGACTAGCACAGAGACCCAGTACTTC. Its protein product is CSALPGTSTETQYF.

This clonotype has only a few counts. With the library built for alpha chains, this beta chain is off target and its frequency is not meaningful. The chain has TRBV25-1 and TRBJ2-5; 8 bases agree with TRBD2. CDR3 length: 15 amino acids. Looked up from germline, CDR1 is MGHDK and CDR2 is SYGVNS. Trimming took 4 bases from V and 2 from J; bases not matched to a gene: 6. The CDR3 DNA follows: TGTGCCAGCAGTGCCACTAGCGGCCCACAAGAGACCCAGTACTTC. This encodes CASSATSGPQETQYF.

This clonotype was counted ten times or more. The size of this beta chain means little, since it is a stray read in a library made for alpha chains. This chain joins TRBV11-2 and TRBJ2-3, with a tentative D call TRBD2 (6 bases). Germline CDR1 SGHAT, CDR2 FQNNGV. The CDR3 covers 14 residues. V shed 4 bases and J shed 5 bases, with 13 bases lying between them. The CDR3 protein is CASSSSDYIDTQYF. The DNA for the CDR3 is TGTGCCAGCAGCTCTTCGGACTACATAGATACGCAGTATTTT.

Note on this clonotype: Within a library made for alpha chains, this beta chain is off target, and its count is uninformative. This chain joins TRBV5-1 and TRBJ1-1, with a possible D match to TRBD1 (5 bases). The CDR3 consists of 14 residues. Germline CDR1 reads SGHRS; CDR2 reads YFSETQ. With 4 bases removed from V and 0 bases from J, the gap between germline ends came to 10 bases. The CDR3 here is CASSLLTVNTEAFF. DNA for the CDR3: TGCGCCAGCAGCCTCCTGACAGTGAACACTGAAGCTTTCTTT.

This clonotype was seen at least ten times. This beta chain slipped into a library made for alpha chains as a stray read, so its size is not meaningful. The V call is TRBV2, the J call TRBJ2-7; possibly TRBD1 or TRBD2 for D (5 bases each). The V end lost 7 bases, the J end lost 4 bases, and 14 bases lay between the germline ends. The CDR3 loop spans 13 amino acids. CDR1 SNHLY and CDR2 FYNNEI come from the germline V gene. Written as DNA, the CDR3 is TGTGCCAGCAATGGGGGAGTACGTTACGAGCAGTACTTC. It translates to CASNGGVRYEQYF.

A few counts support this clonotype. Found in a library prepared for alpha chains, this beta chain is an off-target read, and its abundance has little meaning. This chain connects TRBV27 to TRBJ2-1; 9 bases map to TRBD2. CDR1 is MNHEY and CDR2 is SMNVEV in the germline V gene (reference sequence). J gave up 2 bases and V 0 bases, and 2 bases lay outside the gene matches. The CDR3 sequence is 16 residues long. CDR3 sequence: CASSLSAGGPYNEQFF. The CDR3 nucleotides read TGTGCCAGCAGTTTATCGGCGGGAGGGCCCTACAATGAGCAGTTCTTC.

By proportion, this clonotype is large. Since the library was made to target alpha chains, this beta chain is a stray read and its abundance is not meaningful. The chain's CDR3 is CSASQDSGANVLTF. For the CDR3, the DNA is TGCAGTGCCAGCCAGGACTCTGGGGCCAACGTCCTGACTTTC. The genes are TRBV20-1 and TRBJ2-6, with no clear D. The V end lost 6 bases, the J end lost 0 bases, and 9 bases lay between the germline ends. The CDR3 spans 14 residues. Germline V gene sequence: CDR1 DFQATT, CDR2 SNEGSKA (reference sequence).

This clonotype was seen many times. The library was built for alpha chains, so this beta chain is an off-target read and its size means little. The CDR3 DNA reads TGTGCCAGCAGCCCCAGGGGGGGGAATGAGCAGTTCTTC. Protein sequence: CASSPRGGNEQFF. The gene calls are TRBV6-5 and TRBJ2-1, with D tentatively TRBD1 or TRBD2 (7 bases each). V was cut by 6 bases and J by 7 bases, with 13 bases left in between. The V gene's germline CDR1 is MNHEY and CDR2 SVGAGI. The CDR3 loop spans 13 amino acids.

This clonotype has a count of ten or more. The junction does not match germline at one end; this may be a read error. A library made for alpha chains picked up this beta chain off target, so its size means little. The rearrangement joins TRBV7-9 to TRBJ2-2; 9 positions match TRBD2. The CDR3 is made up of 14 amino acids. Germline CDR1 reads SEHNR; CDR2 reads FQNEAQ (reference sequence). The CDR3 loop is CASSLAGHTGELFF. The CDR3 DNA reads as TGTGCCAGCAGCCTAGCGGGACACACCGGGGAGCTGTTTTTT. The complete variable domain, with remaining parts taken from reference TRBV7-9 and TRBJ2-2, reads DTGVSQNPRHKITKRGQNVTFRCDPISEHNRLYWYRQTLGQGPEFLTYFQNEAQLEKSRLLSDRFSAERPKGSFSTLEIQRTEQGDSAMYLCASSLAGHTGELFFGEGSRLTVL.

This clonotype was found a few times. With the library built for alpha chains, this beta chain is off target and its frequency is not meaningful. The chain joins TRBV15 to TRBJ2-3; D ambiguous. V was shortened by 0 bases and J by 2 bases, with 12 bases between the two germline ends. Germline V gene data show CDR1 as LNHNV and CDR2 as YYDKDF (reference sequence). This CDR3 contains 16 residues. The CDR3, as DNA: TGTGCCACCAGCAGAGAGGGGTGGGATTTCACAGATACGCAGTATTTT. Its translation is CATSREGWDFTDTQYF.

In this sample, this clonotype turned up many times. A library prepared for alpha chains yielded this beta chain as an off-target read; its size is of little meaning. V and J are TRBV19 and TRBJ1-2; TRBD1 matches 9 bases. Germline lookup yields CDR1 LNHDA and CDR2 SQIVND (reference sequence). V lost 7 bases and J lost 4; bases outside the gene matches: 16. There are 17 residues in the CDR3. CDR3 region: CASMAGTGNYISYGYTF. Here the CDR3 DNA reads TGTGCCAGTATGGCCGGGACAGGGAATTACATCAGCTATGGCTACACCTTC.

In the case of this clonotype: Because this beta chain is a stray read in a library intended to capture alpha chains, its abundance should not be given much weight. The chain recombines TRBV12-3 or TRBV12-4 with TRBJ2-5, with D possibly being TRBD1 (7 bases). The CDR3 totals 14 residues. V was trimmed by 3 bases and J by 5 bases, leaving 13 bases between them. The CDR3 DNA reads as TGTGCCAGCAGTTTTGGAGGGGGCTTGGAGACCCAGTACTTC. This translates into CASSFGGGLETQYF.

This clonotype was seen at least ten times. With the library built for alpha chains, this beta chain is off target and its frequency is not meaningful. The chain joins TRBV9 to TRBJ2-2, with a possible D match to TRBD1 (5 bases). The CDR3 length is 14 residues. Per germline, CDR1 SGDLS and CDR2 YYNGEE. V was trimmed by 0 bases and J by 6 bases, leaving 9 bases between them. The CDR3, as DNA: TGTGCCAGCAGCGTAGGCTCAGGGTCCGGGGAGCTGTTTTTT. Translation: CASSVGSGSGELFF. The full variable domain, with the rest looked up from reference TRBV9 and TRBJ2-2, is DSGVTQTPKHLITATGQRVTLRCSPRSGDLSVYWYQQSLDQGLQFLIQYYNGEERAKGNILERFSAQQFPDLHSELNLSSLELGDSALYFCASSVGSGSGELFFGEGSRLTVL.